These T cell receptor beta chains were read from a single sample in a study of control samples from healthy donors and cancer patients. Produced via immunoSEQ multiplex PCR; TCRdb's table is partial and in-frame only. The table has some 140,000 clones, around 95% seen once. The source material was blood. These receptors were taken from a man between 35 and 55 years old in good health. Both conserved end residues are part of each CDR3. Each record gives: D gene, J gene, clone size, V gene, CDR3 protein, CDR3 DNA. A D gene is named only where the DNA matches it firmly. Clone size appears in some rows only: once, few, many, or a class for an expanded clone.

>NA|TRBJ1-4|NA|TRBV6-5
CASSYSGVSDEKLFF
TGTGCCAGCAGTTACTCGGGGGTATCTGATGAAAAACTGTTTTTT
>TRBD1|TRBJ2-7|NA|TRBV7-2
CASSPGSDRGEQYF
TGTGCCAGCAGCCCCGGATCGGACAGGGGCGAGCAGTACTTC
>NA|TRBJ1-4|NA|TRBV5-1
CASRVIPATNEKLFF
TGCGCCAGCAGGGTTATCCCGGCAACTAATGAAAAACTGTTTTTT
>NA|TRBJ2-1|once|TRBV5-4
CASSLRVGEQFF
TGTGCCAGCAGCTTGAGGGTCGGTGAGCAGTTCTTC
>NA|TRBJ2-5|NA|TRBV6-5
CASSYGARQETQYF
TGTGCCAGCAGTTACGGGGCCAGACAAGAGACCCAGTACTTC
>TRBD1|TRBJ1-2|NA|TRBV15
CATSEGGQPMSYGYTF
TGTGCCACCAGCGAGGGGGGACAGCCGATGTCCTATGGCTACACCTTC
>NA|TRBJ1-6|NA|TRBV10-2
CASSVNRQPLHF
TGCGCCAGCAGTGTCAATCGCCAACCCCTCCACTTT
>NA|TRBJ1-4|once|TRBV7-9
CASSIVATNEKLFF
TGTGCCAGCAGTATAGTGGCAACTAATGAAAAACTGTTTTTT
>NA|TRBJ2-1|once|TRBV27
CASWGGLTYNEQFF
TGTGCCAGCTGGGGGGGGCTCACCTACAATGAGCAGTTCTTC
>NA|TRBJ1-1|NA|TRBV13
CASSSQGGRNTEAFF
TGTGCCAGCAGCTCACAGGGAGGGAGGAACACTGAAGCTTTCTTT
>NA|TRBJ1-5|NA|TRBV30
CAWSEGAYQPQHF
TGTGCCTGGAGTGAAGGGGCCTATCAGCCCCAGCATTTT
>TRBD1|TRBJ1-2|NA|TRBV6-5
CASTPQGGWRSGYTF
TGTGCCAGCACCCCCCAAGGGGGCTGGAGGAGCGGCTACACCTTC
>NA|TRBJ1-5|NA|TRBV5-1
CASSWSDNQPQHF
TGCGCCAGCAGCTGGTCAGACAATCAGCCCCAGCATTTT
>NA|TRBJ2-3|once|TRBV2
CASSELITQYF
TGTGCCAGCAGTGAACTCATTACGCAGTATTTT
>NA|TRBJ2-2|NA|TRBV5-1
CASSLPGANTGELFF
TGCGCCAGCAGCTTGCCCGGGGCGAACACCGGGGAGCTGTTTTTT
>NA|TRBJ1-1|NA|TRBV5-1
CASSPDGANTEAFF
TGCGCCAGCAGCCCGGACGGCGCAAACACTGAAGCTTTCTTT
>NA|TRBJ1-1|NA|TRBV28
CASSFGGARTEAFF
TGTGCCAGCAGTTTCGGGGGGGCGCGGACTGAAGCTTTCTTT
>NA|TRBJ1-5|NA|TRBV27
CASSFQGGNQPQHF
TGTGCCAGCAGTTTCCAGGGTGGCAATCAGCCCCAGCATTTT
>NA|TRBJ1-6|NA|TRBV12-3/TRBV12-4
CASSLSSKSPLHF
TGTGCCAGCAGTTTGAGTTCAAAGTCACCCCTCCACTTT
>TRBD2|TRBJ2-5|NA|TRBV9
CASSVGVGLAGGRVETQYF
TGTGCCAGCAGCGTAGGGGTTGGGCTAGCGGGGGGCCGGGTAGAGACCCAGTACTTC
>TRBD2|TRBJ2-5|NA|TRBV5-1
CASSLVGTSGGTETQYF
TGCGCCAGCAGCTTGGTTGGGACTAGCGGGGGTACCGAGACCCAGTACTTC
>NA|TRBJ1-2|NA|TRBV7-2
CASSLDWQSYGYTF
TGTGCCAGCAGCTTAGATTGGCAGTCCTATGGCTACACCTTC
>NA|TRBJ1-2|NA|TRBV27
CASSFQGRGNGYTF
TGTGCCAGCAGTTTCCAGGGAAGGGGGAATGGCTACACCTTC
>NA|TRBJ2-3|NA|TRBV4-3
CASSQDQTGLDTQYF
TGCGCCAGCAGCCAAGACCAGACGGGGCTAGATACGCAGTATTTT
>TRBD1|TRBJ1-1|NA|TRBV2
CASRELTGDTEAFF
TGTGCCAGCAGGGAACTGACAGGGGACACTGAAGCTTTCTTT
>NA|TRBJ1-1|NA|TRBV11-2
CASSLFGVGTEAFF
TGTGCCAGCAGCTTATTTGGGGTTGGCACTGAAGCTTTCTTT
>NA|TRBJ2-1|NA|TRBV27
CASSSPRGANNEQFF
TGTGCCAGCAGTTCCCCACGCGGGGCCAACAATGAGCAGTTCTTC
>TRBD1|TRBJ1-5|NA|TRBV28
CASRKPEGALKPQHF
TGTGCCAGCAGAAAACCGGAGGGGGCTCTTAAGCCCCAGCATTTT
>NA|TRBJ2-1|NA|TRBV19
CASSVEHLGYNEQFF
TGTGCCAGTAGTGTCGAGCACCTAGGGTACAATGAGCAGTTCTTC
>NA|TRBJ2-7|once|TRBV5-1
CASREGPYEQYF
TGCGCCAGCAGGGAGGGGCCCTACGAGCAGTACTTC
>NA|TRBJ1-1|once|TRBV11-2
CASSFARYTEAFF
TGTGCCAGCAGCTTTGCGCGGTACACTGAAGCTTTCTTT
>NA|TRBJ1-1|NA|TRBV30
CAWSFKTGTEAFF
TGTGCCTGGAGTTTTAAAACGGGCACTGAAGCTTTCTTT
>NA|TRBJ2-1|NA|TRBV6-4
CASSLGQDDLKGQFF
TGTGCCAGCAGTCTGGGCCAGGACGACCTAAAGGGGCAGTTCTTC
>NA|TRBJ1-1|NA|TRBV5-6
CASSLAPGATEAFF
TGTGCCAGCAGCTTGGCGCCGGGGGCCACTGAAGCTTTCTTT
>TRBD2|TRBJ2-2|NA|TRBV24-1
CATSDRSGGPNTGELFF
TGTGCCACCAGTGACCGAAGCGGGGGACCGAACACCGGGGAGCTGTTTTTT
>NA|TRBJ1-1|NA|TRBV7-6
CASSFGPNTEAFF
TGTGCCAGCAGCTTTGGGCCGAACACTGAAGCTTTCTTT
>NA|TRBJ2-7|once|TRBV18
CASSPRGSGPAGEQYF
TGTGCCAGCTCACCCCGGGGGTCAGGGCCTGCGGGGGAGCAGTACTTC
>TRBD1|TRBJ1-2|NA|TRBV29-1
CSVGPTTGGGYTF
TGCAGCGTTGGACCGACGACAGGGGGGGGCTACACCTTC
>NA|TRBJ1-5|NA|TRBV12-5
CASGLSGLGNQPQHF
TGTGCTAGTGGTTTGTCGGGATTGGGGAATCAGCCCCAGCATTTT
>NA|TRBJ1-2|NA|TRBV28
CASSSYGYTF
TGTGCCAGCAGTAGCTATGGCTACACCTTC
>NA|TRBJ2-4|once|TRBV3-1/TRBV3-2
CASSQEPAAPKNIQYF
TGTGCCAGCAGCCAAGAGCCGGCTGCCCCCAAAAACATTCAGTACTTC
>NA|TRBJ1-6|NA|TRBV4-1
CASSQGLARSSYNSPLHF
TGCGCCAGCAGCCAAGGTCTTGCTCGGAGCTCCTATAATTCACCCCTCCACTTT
>NA|TRBJ2-7|NA|TRBV6-5
CARTKEWGSYEQYF
TGTGCCCGCACCAAAGAATGGGGCTCCTACGAGCAGTACTTC